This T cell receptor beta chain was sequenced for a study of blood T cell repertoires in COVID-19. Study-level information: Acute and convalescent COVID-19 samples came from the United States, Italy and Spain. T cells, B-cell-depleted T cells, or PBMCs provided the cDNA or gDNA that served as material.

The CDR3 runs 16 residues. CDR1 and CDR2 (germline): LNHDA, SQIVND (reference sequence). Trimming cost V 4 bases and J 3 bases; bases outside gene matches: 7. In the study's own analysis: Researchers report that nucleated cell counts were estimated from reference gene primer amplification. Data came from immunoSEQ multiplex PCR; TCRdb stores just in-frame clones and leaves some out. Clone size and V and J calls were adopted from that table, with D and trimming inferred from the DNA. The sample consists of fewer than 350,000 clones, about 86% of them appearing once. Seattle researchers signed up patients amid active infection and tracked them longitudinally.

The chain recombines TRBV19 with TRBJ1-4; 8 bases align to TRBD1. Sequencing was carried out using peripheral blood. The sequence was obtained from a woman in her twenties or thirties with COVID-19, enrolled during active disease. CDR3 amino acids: CASSTGGARSNEKLFF. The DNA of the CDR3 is TGTGCCAGTAGTACAGGGGGCGCGAGGTCTAATGAAAAACTGTTTTTT.